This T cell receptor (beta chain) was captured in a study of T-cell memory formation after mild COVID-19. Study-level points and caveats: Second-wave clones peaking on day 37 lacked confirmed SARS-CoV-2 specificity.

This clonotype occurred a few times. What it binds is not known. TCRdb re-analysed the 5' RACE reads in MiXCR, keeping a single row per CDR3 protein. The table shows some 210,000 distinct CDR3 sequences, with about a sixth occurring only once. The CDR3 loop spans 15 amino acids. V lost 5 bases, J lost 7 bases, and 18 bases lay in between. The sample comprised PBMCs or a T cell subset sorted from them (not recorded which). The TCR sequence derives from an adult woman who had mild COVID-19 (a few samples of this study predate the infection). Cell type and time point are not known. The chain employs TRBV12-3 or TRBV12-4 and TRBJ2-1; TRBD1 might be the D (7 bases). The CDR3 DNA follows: TGTGCCAGCAGTCCGAGGGGGCGCGGGGTAAATGAGCAGTTCTTC. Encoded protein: CASSPRGRGVNEQFF.